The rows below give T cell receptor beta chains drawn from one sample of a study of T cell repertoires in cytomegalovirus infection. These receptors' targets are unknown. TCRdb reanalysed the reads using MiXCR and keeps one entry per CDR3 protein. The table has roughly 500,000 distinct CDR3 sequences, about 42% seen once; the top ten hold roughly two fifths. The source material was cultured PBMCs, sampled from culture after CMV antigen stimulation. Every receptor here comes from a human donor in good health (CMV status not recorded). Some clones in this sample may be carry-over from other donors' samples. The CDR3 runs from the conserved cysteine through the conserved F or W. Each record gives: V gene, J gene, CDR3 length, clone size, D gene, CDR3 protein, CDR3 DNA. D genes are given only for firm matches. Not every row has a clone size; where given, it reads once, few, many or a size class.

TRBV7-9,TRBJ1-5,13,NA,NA,CASKGQSDQPQHF,TGTGCCAGCAAGGGGCAATCGGATCAGCCCCAGCATTTT
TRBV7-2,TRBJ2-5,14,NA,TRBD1,CASSSRTGVETQYF,TGTGCCAGCAGCTCCAGGACAGGGGTCGAGACCCAGTACTTC
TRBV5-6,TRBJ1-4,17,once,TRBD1,CASSSTPAGQGKEKLFF,TGTGCCAGCAGCTCCACCCCCGCGGGACAGGGGAAAGAAAAACTGTTTTTT
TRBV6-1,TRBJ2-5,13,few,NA,CASTGRHQETQYF,TGTGCCAGCACGGGACGGCACCAAGAGACCCAGTACTTC
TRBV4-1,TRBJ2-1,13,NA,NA,CASRWAGGNEQFF,TGCGCCAGCAGGTGGGCGGGCGGGAATGAGCAGTTCTTC
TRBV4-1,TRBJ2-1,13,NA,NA,CASGGRSLNEQFF,TGCGCCAGCGGAGGGAGATCTTTGAATGAGCAGTTCTTC
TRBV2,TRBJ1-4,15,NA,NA,CASSRSRVLNEKLFF,TGTGCCAGCAGTAGGAGCCGGGTCCTTAATGAAAAACTGTTTTTT
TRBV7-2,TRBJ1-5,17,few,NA,CASSLARRGGGNQPQHF,TGTGCCAGCAGCTTAGCGCGGAGGGGTGGAGGCAATCAGCCCCAGCATTTT
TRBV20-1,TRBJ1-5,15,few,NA,CSAADLLAGNQPQHF,TGCAGTGCGGCGGATCTGCTAGCGGGCAATCAGCCCCAGCATTTT
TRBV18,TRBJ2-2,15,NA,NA,CASSFDRTNTGELFF,TGTGCCAGCTCATTTGACAGAACCAACACCGGGGAGCTGTTTTTT
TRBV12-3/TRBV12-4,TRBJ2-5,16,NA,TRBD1,CASSSSQPTGGETQYF,TGTGCCAGCAGTTCCTCCCAACCGACAGGGGGGGAGACCCAGTACTTC
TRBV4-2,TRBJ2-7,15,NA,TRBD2,CASSVAGESSYEQYF,TGTGCCAGCAGCGTAGCGGGTGAAAGCTCCTACGAGCAGTACTTC
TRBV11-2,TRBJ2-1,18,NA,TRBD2,CASSLGLAGGPSYNEQFF,TGTGCCAGCAGCTTAGGGCTAGCGGGGGGGCCGAGCTACAATGAGCAGTTCTTC
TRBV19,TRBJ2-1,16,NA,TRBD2,CASSGRTSGSGSEQFF,TGTGCCAGTAGTGGCCGGACTAGCGGGAGTGGAAGTGAGCAGTTCTTC
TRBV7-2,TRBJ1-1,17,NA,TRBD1,CASSALGGTGANTEAFF,TGTGCCAGCAGCGCACTAGGAGGGACAGGGGCAAACACTGAAGCTTTCTTT
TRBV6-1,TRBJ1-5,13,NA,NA,CASSYYRGQPQHF,TGTGCCAGCAGTTATTATAGGGGTCAGCCCCAGCATTTT
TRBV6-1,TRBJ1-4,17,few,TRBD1,CASSEHGTTGQGEKLFF,TGTGCCAGCAGTGAACACGGGACGACGGGACAGGGTGAAAAACTGTTTTTT
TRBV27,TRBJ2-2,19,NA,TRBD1,CASRGDRGVIEMNTGELFF,TGTGCCAGCAGAGGGGACAGGGGCGTTATAGAGATGAACACCGGGGAGCTGTTTTTT
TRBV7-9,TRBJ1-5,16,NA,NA,CASSLGGGDSNQPQHF,TGTGCCAGCAGCTTAGGAGGCGGCGATAGCAATCAGCCCCAGCATTTT
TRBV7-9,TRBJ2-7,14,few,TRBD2,CASSASGSHYEQYF,TGTGCCAGCAGCGCAAGCGGGAGTCATTACGAGCAGTACTTC
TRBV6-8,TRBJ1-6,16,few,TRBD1,CATQGYGTVNNSPLHF,TGTGCCACCCAAGGTTACGGGACAGTCAATAATTCACCCCTCCACTTT
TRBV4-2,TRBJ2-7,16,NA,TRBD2,CASSQPSAWREDEQYF,TGTGCCAGCAGCCAGCCCTCCGCCTGGCGGGAGGACGAGCAGTACTTC
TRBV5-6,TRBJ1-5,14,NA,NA,CASSSGGVNQPQHF,TGTGCCAGCAGCTCGGGGGGCGTCAATCAGCCCCAGCATTTT
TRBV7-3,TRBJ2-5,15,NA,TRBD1,CASSPITGGTETQYF,TGTGCCAGCAGCCCTATCACAGGGGGGACAGAGACCCAGTACTTC
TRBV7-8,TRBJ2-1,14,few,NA,CASSLVARWNEQFF,TGTGCCAGCAGCTTAGTAGCACGGTGGAATGAGCAGTTCTTC
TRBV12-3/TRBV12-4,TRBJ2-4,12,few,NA,CASSPSGDIQYF,TGTGCCAGCAGCCCCAGTGGGGACATTCAGTACTTC
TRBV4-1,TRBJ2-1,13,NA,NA,CASSQDPGLAQFF,TGCGCCAGCAGCCAAGACCCGGGACTCGCTCAGTTCTTC
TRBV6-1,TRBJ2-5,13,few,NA,CASRSLDSETQYF,TGTGCCAGCAGGTCGTTGGATTCGGAGACCCAGTACTTC
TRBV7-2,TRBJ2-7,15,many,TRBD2,CASSLGGTSAYEQYF,TGTGCCAGCAGCTTAGGGGGGACTAGCGCCTACGAGCAGTACTTC
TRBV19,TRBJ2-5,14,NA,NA,CASSPVEMGETQYF,TGTGCCAGTAGTCCCGTTGAAATGGGGGAGACCCAGTACTTC
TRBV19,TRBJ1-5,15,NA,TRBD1,CASRRTGGSNQPQHF,TGTGCCAGTAGAAGGACAGGTGGTAGCAATCAGCCCCAGCATTTT
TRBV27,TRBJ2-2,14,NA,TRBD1,CASRDRGISGELFF,TGTGCCAGCAGAGACAGGGGGATTTCCGGGGAGCTGTTTTTT
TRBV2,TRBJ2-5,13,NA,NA,CASSERDRETQYF,TGTGCCAGCAGTGAAAGGGACCGAGAGACCCAGTACTTC
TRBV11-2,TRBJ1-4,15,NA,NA,CASSLYLATNEKLFF,TGTGCCAGCAGCTTATACCTCGCAACTAATGAAAAACTGTTTTTT
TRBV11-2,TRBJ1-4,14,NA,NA,CASTRGGEYEKLFF,TGTGCCAGCACCCGGGGGGGCGAGTATGAAAAACTGTTTTTT
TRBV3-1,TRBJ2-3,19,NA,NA,CASSQERAAGRGGQNTQYF,TGTGCCAGCAGCCAAGAGAGGGCGGCCGGACGAGGAGGGCAAAATACGCAGTATTTT
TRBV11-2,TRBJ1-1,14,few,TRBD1,CASSSSGGSSWAFF,TGTGCCAGCAGCTCATCAGGGGGCTCTAGCTGGGCTTTCTTT
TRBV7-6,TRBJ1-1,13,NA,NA,CASSREVGTEAFF,TGTGCCAGCAGCCGGGAGGTGGGAACTGAAGCTTTCTTT
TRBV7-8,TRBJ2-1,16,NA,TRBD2,CASSFASGGAYNEQFF,TGTGCCAGCAGCTTCGCTAGCGGGGGGGCGTACAATGAGCAGTTCTTC
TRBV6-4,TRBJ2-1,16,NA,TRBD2,CASRPGLASPRNEQFF,TGTGCCAGCAGACCGGGACTAGCGTCCCCCCGCAATGAGCAGTTCTTC